These 9 T cell receptor beta chains share one sample of origin, sequenced in a study of shared clonotypes between healthy human individuals. It was CD45RO-negative cells, positively selected for CCR7, that made up naive CD8 cells, with terminally differentiated effector memory CD45RA+ cells excluded. Sequencing used immunoSEQ multiplex PCR; TCRdb keeps in-frame clones, though not all of them. Of approximately 1.9 million clones listed, just over 90% were seen once; the top ten hold approximately 1.6%. The sequencing input was naive CD8+ T cells from PBMCs. The origin of the receptors is a man younger than 30 in good health. Some clones in this sample may be carry-over from other donors' samples.

J is TRBJ2-7 and V is TRBV27; 7 bases line up with TRBD1. V was pared by 7 bases and J by 6 bases, with 12 bases of the junction left unmatched. The CDR3 consists of 14 residues. The germline V gene has CDR1 MNHEY and CDR2 SMNVEV (reference sequence). CDR3 coding DNA: TGTGCCAGCACCTCGGACAGGTCCTTAGTCGAGCAGTACTTC. Translated: CASTSDRSLVEQYF.

The V and J genes are TRBV13 and TRBJ2-1; 7 bases map to TRBD2. The CDR3 is 14 amino acids. Germline V gives CDR1 PRHDT, CDR2 FYEKMQ (reference sequence). The V gene end was trimmed by 5 bases and the J gene end by 4 bases; junction bases not matched to a gene: 5. The CDR3 sequence: CASSLGSGYNEQFF. Written as DNA, the CDR3 is TGTGCCAGCAGCCTCGGTAGCGGGTACAATGAGCAGTTCTTC.

The CDR3 sequence is CASTRYSLTDTQYF. The CDR3 nucleotides are TGTGCCAGCACCCGGTATAGCCTCACAGATACGCAGTATTTT. The chain combines TRBV28 with TRBJ2-3; no definite D call. The CDR3 sequence is 14 residues long. V was shortened by 7 bases and J by 2 bases, with 13 bases between the two germline ends. Germline CDR1 is MDHEN and CDR2 is SYDVKM.

The chain is built from TRBV27 and TRBJ2-7; the match to TRBD1 covers 8 bases. Germline CDR1 is MNHEY and CDR2 is SMNVEV (reference sequence). This CDR3 spans 14 amino acids. V lost 6 bases and J lost 0; bases outside the gene matches: 4. The CDR3 nucleotides read TGTGCCAGCAGCGGGACAGGACCCTCCTACGAGCAGTACTTC. Translation gives CASSGTGPSYEQYF.

About this clone: Other DNA sequences in the sample encode the same CDR3. The J gene is TRBJ2-7, the V gene TRBV19, with 9 bases matching TRBD1. V gave up 3 bases and J gave up 3 bases; unmatched junction bases: 3. The germline V gene has CDR1 LNHDA and CDR2 SQIVND (reference sequence). The CDR3 loop spans 14 amino acids. CDR3 residues: CASSMGTGNYEQYF. The CDR3 bases are TGTGCCAGTAGTATGGGGACAGGGAACTACGAGCAGTACTTC.

Concerning this clone: This specimen includes other DNA sequences encoding the same CDR3. CDR3 sequence reads: CASSSKREGPSYNEQFF. The CDR3 DNA sequence: TGTGCCAGCAGTTCCAAGCGGGAGGGCCCCTCCTACAATGAGCAGTTCTTC. The chain carries TRBV28 and TRBJ2-1; 10 nucleotides match TRBD2. CDR3 size: 17 residues. Trimming took 4 bases from V and 0 from J; bases not matched to a gene: 6. Germline lookup yields CDR1 MDHEN and CDR2 SYDVKM.

The CDR3 loop reads CASSVGDGGNTIYF. CDR3 coding DNA: TGTGCCAGCAGCGTAGGGGATGGAGGAAACACCATATATTTT. The gene calls are TRBV9 and TRBJ1-3; D unclear. The germline V and J ends were trimmed by 0 bases and 4 bases, with 8 bases remaining between them. The CDR3 runs to 14 residues. CDR1 is SGDLS, CDR2 YYNGEE, per germline.

The rearrangement uses TRBV6-4 and TRBJ2-3; the match to TRBD2 covers 9 bases. The V gene end was trimmed by 3 bases and the J gene end by 6 bases; junction bases not matched to a gene: 7. The germline gives CDR1 MRHNA, CDR2 SNTAGT. This CDR3 has 15 residues. In DNA, the CDR3 is TGTGCCAGCAGTGAACGGCTAGCGGGACCCGATACGCAGTATTTT. Encoded protein: CASSERLAGPDTQYF.

V usage is TRBV11-2 and J usage is TRBJ2-5, with 8 bases lining up with TRBD2. Looked up from germline, CDR1 is SGHAT and CDR2 is FQNNGV. The CDR3 runs 14 residues. Trimming at V came to 4 bases and at J to 4 bases, leaving 5 bases not matched to a gene. CDR3 nucleotides: TGTGCCAGCAGCTCGCCGGGACTAGGAGAGACCCAGTACTTC. Translation: CASSSPGLGETQYF. The complete variable domain, with remaining parts taken from reference TRBV11-2 and TRBJ2-5, reads EAGVAQSPRYKIIEKRQSVAFWCNPISGHATLYWYQQILGQGPKLLIQFQNNGVVDDSQLPKDRFSAERLKGVDSTLKIQPAKLEDSAVYLCASSSPGLGETQYFGPGTRLLVL.